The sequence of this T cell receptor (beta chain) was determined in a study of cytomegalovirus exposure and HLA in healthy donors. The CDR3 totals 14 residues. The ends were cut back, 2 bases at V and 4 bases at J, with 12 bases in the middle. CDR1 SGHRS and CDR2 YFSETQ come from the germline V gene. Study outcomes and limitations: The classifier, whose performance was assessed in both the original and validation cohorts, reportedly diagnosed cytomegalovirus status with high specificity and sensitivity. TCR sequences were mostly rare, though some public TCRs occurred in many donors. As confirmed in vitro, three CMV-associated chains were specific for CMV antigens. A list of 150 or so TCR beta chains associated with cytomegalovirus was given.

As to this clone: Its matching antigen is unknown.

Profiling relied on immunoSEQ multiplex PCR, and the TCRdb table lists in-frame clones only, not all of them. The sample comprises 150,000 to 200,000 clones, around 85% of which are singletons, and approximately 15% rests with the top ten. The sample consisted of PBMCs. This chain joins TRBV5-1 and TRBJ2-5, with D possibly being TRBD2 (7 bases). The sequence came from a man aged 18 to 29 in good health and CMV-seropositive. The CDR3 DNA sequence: TGCGCCAGCAGCTTTGCGGGGGCTTCAGAGACCCAGTACTTC. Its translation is CASSFAGASETQYF.